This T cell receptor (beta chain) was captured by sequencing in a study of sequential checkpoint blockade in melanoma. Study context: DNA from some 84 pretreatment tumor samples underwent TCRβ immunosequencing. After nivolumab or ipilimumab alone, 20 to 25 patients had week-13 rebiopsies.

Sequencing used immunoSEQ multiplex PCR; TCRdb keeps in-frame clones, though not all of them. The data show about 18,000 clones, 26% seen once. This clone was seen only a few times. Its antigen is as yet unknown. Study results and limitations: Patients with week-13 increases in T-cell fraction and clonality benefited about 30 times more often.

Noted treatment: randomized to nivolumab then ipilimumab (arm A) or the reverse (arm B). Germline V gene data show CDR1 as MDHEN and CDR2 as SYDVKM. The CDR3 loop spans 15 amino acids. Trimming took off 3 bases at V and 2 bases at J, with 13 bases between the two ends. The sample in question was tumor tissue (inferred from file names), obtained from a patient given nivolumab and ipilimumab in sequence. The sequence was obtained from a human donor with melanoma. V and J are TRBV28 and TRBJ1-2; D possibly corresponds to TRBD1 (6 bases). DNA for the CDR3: TGTGCCAGCAGTTTTGGGGGGGCCCAGAACTATGGCTACACCTTC. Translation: CASSFGGAQNYGYTF.